The rows below give T cell receptor beta chains drawn from one sample of a study of blood T cell repertoires in COVID-19. Produced via immunoSEQ multiplex PCR; TCRdb's table is partial and in-frame only. The table has a few hundred thousand clones, 80% to 90% seen once. Sequencing was performed on peripheral blood. The receptors stem from a man aged 50 or older with active or convalescent COVID-19. Each CDR3 is given with its conserved first and last residue. D genes are given only for firm matches. Some rows have no size entry. The others give once, few or many, or a class for an expanded clone.

v_gene	j_gene	abundance	d_gene	CDR3nt	CDR3aa
TRBV11-2	TRBJ2-7	few	TRBD2	TGTGCCAGCAGCCATTCCGGGACTAGCGGGAGGGGTGAGCAGTACTTC	CASSHSGTSGRGEQYF
TRBV5-5	TRBJ1-2	.	.	TGTGCCAGCAGCTTGGGGTCCCGGAGGGGCTATGGCTACACCTTC	CASSLGSRRGYGYTF
TRBV6-2/TRBV6-3	TRBJ2-7	.	TRBD1	TGTGCCAGCAGCAGAAGAACGGGACAGGGGATTCTCTACGAGCAGTACTTC	CASSRRTGQGILYEQYF
TRBV18	TRBJ2-7	.	TRBD1	TGTGCCAGCTCACCCCGGCTGGACAGGGCTCCTAACGAGCAGTACTTC	CASSPRLDRAPNEQYF
TRBV5-1	TRBJ1-3	.	.	TGCGCCAGCAGCTCTACAGGGCCCGGAAACACCATATATTTT	CASSSTGPGNTIYF
TRBV18	TRBJ1-1	.	TRBD1	TGTGCCAGCTCACCAACGACAGGGGACACTGAAGCTTTCTTT	CASSPTTGDTEAFF
TRBV6-5	TRBJ2-1	.	TRBD2	TGTGCCAGCAGTTACGGGACTAGCGGGGGGGATAATGAGCAGTTCTTC	CASSYGTSGGDNEQFF
TRBV21-1	TRBJ2-3	.	.	TGTGCCAGCAGCCCCAGCGGCGGGGGCGGGGATACGCAGTATTTT	CASSPSGGGGDTQYF
TRBV28	TRBJ1-3	.	.	TGTGCCAGCAGTTTACCCCGGGCAGGGCGGGGAAACACCATATATTTT	CASSLPRAGRGNTIYF
TRBV6-5	TRBJ2-1	.	TRBD2	TGTGCCAGCAGTTACTCGATCTCTAGCGGCAATGAGCAGTTCTTC	CASSYSISSGNEQFF
TRBV2	TRBJ1-2	.	.	TGTGCCAGCAGGACTGGACCAGGAGGCTATGGCTACACCTTC	CASRTGPGGYGYTF
TRBV18	TRBJ2-7	.	.	TGTGCCAGCTCAAAACAGGGGACTCGTTACGAGCAGTACTTC	CASSKQGTRYEQYF
TRBV28	TRBJ1-3	once	.	TGTGCCAGCAGTATACAGGGTTTGGAGCTGGGATCTGGAAACACCATATATTTT	CASSIQGLELGSGNTIYF
TRBV20-1	TRBJ2-2	.	TRBD2	TGCAGTGCTAGTAGGAGGGAGGGCACCGGGGAGCTGTTTTTT	CSASRREGTGELFF
TRBV1	TRBJ2-6	.	.	TGCACCAGCAGCCGGAAGTGGCGGTGCTCTGGGGCCAACGTCCTGACTTTC	CTSSRKWRCSGANVLTF
TRBV18	TRBJ2-5	.	TRBD1	TGTGCCAGCTCACCTACCCGGACAGGGGGTCGGACAGAGACCCAGTACTTC	CASSPTRTGGRTETQYF
TRBV3-1/TRBV3-2	TRBJ2-2	.	TRBD2	TGTGCCAGCAGCCAGTGGCCGGGACTAGCGGGTGGTACCGGGGAGCTGTTTTTT	CASSQWPGLAGGTGELFF
TRBV28	TRBJ2-2	.	.	TGTGCCAGCAGTTTACAGGGCTGGGGAATAGGGGAGCTGTTTTTT	CASSLQGWGIGELFF
TRBV4-1	TRBJ2-2	.	.	TGCGCCAGCAGCCAAGACCGCACCGGGGAGCTGTTTTTT	CASSQDRTGELFF
TRBV9	TRBJ2-7	.	TRBD1	TGTGCCAGCAGCGTTGGGACAGCAAGTTTCTACGAGCAGTACTTC	CASSVGTASFYEQYF
TRBV2	TRBJ2-5	.	.	TGTGCCAGACAGGCAGGGGGGGAGACCCAGTACTTC	CARQAGGETQYF
TRBV27	TRBJ1-1	.	.	TGTGCCAGCAGTTTATTTGTTCTTGGGGGCGGGGGCACTGAAGCTTTCTTT	CASSLFVLGGGGTEAFF
TRBV15	TRBJ1-4	.	.	TGTGCCACCAAAGGCGGGGCAACTAATGAAAAACTGTTTTTT	CATKGGATNEKLFF
TRBV13	TRBJ2-7	.	.	TGTGCCAGCAGCTTAGGCCGGGACTTCAAGCAGTACTTC	CASSLGRDFKQYF
TRBV5-6	TRBJ2-1	.	.	TGTGCCAGCAGCTTGTTCTCACTGTACAATGAGCAGTTCTTC	CASSLFSLYNEQFF
TRBV7-9	TRBJ1-1	.	.	TGTGCCAGCAGCCCACCCACGGCAGGGATTATGGGAGCTTTCTTT	CASSPPTAGIMGAFF
TRBV7-3	TRBJ1-2	once	TRBD1	TGTGCCAGCAGCGCTACAGGGGGAGGTGGCTACACCTTC	CASSATGGGGYTF